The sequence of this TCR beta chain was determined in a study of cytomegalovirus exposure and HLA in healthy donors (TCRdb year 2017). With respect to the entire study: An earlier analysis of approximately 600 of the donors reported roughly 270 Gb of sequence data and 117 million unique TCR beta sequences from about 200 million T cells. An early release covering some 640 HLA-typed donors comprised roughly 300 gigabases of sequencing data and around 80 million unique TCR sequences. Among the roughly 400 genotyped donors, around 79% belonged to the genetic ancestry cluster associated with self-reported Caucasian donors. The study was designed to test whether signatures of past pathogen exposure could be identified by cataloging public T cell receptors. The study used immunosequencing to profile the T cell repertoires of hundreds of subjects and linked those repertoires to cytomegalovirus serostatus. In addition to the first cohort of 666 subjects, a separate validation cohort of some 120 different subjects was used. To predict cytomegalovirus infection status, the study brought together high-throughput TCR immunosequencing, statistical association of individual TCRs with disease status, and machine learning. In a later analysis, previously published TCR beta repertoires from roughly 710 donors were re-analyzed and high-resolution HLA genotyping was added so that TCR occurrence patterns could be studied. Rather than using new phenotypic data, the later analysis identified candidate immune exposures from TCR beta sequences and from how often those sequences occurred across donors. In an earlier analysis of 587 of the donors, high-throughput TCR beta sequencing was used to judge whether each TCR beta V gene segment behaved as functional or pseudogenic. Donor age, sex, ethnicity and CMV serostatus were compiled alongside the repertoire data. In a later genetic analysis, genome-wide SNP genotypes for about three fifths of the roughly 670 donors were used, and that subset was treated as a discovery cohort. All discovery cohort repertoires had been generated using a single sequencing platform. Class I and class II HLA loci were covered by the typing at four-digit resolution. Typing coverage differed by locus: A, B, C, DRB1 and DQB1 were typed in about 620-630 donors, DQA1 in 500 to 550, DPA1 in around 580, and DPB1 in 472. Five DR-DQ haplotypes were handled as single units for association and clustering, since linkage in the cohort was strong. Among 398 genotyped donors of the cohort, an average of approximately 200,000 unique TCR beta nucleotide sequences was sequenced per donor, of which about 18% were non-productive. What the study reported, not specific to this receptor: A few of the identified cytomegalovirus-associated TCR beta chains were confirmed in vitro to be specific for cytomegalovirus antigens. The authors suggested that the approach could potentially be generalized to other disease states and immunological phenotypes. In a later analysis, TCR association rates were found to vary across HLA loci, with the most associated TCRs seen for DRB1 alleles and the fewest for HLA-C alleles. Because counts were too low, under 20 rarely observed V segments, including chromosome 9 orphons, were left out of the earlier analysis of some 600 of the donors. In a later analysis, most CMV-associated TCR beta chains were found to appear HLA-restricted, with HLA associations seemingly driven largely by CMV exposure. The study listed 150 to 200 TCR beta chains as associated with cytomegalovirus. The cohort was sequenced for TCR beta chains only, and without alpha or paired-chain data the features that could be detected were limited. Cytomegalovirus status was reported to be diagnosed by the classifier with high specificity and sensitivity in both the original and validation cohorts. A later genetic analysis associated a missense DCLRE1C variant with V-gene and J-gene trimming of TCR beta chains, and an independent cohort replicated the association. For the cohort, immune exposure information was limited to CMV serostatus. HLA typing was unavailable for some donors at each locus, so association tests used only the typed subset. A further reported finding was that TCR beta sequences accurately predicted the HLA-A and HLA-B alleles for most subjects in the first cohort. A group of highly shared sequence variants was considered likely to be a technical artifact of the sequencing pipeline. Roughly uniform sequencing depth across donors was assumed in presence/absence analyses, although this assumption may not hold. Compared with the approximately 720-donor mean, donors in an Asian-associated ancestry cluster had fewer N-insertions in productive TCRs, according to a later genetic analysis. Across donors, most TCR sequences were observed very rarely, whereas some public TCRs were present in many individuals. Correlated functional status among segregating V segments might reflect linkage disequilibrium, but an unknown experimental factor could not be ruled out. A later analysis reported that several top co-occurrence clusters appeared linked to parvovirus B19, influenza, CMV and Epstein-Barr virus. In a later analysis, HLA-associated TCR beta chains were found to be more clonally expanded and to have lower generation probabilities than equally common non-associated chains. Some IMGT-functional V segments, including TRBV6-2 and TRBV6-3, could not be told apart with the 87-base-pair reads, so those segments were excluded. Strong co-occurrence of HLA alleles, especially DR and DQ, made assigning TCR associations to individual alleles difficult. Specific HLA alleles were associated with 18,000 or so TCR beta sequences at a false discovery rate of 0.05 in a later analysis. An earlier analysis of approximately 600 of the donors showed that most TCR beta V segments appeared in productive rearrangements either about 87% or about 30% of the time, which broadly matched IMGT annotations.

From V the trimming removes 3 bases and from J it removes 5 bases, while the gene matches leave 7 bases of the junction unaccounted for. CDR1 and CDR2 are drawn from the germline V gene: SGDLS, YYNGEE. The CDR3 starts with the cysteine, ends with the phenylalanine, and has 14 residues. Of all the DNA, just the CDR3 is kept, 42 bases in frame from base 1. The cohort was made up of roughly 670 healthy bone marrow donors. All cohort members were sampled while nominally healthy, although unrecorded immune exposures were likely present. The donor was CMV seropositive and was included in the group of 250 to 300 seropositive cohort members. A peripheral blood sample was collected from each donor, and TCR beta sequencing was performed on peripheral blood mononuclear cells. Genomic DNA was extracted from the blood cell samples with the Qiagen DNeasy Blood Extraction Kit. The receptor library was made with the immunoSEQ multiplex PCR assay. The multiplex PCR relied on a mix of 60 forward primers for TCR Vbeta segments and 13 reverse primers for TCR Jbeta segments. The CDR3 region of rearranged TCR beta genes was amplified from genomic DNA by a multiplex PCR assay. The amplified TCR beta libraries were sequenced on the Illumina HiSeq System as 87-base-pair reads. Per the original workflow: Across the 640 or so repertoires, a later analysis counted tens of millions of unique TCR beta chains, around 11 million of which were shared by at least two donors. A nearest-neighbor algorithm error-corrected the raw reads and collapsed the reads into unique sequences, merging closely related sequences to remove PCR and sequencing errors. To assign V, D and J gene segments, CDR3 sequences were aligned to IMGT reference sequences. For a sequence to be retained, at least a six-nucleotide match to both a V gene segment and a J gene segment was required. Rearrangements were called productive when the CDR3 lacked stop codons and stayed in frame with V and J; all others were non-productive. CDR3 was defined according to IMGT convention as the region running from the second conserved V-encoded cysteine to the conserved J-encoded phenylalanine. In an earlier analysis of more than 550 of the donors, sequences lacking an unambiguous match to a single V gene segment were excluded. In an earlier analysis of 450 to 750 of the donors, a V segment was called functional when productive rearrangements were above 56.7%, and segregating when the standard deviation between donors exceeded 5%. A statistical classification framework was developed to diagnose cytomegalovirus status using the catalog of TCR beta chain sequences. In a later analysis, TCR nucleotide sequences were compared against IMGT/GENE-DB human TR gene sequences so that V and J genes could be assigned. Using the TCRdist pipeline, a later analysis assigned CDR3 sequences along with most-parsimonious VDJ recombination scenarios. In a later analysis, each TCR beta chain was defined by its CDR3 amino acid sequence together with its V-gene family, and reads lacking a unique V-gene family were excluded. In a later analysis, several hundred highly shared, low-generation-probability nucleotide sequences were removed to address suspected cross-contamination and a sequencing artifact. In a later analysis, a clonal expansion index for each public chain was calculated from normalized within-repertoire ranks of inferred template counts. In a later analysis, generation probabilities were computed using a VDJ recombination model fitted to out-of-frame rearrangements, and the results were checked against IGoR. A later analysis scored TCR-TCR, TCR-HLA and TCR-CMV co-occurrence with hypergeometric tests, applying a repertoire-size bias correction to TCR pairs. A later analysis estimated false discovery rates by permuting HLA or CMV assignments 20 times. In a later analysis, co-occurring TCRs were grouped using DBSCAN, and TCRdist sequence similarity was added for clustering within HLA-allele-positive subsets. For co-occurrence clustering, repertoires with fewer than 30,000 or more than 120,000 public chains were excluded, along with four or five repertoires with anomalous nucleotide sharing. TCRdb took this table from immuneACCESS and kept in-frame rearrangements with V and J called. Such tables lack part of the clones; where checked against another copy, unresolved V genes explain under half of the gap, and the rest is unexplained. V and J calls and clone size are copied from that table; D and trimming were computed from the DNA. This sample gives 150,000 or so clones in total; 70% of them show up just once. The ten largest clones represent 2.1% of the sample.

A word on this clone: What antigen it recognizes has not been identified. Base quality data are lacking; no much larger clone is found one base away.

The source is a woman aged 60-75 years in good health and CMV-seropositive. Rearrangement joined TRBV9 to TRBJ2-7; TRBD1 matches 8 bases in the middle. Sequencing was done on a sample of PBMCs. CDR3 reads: CASSAPGQVNEQYF. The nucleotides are TGTGCCAGCAGCGCGCCGGGACAGGTAAACGAGCAGTACTTC. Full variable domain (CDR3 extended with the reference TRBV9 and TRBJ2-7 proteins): DSGVTQTPKHLITATGQRVTLRCSPRSGDLSVYWYQQSLDQGLQFLIQYYNGEERAKGNILERFSAQQFPDLHSELNLSSLELGDSALYFCASSAPGQVNEQYFGPGTRLTVT.